A selection of T cell receptor beta chains follows, all from one sample in a study of T cell responses to AZD1222 COVID-19 vaccine. Method: immunoSEQ multiplex PCR; TCRdb's copy keeps in-frame clones and lacks some. The sample gives about 89,000 clones, about 89% of which show up once; about 9.9% is in the top ten. The sample was peripheral blood, taken 28 days after the second AZD1222 dose. These receptors came from an adult who received the AZD1222 COVID-19 vaccine. Both conserved end residues are part of each CDR3. A D gene is named only where the DNA matches it firmly. Clone size, where shown, is once, few, many, or a class for clones that have expanded.

TRBV11-2	.	.	TRBJ1-3	TGTGCCAGCAGCTTGAGGGCAGCCTCTGGAAACACCATATATTTT	CASSLRAASGNTIYF
TRBV25-1	.	.	TRBJ1-1	TGTGCCAGCAGTTCGGTGACAGTGACCTCTGAAGCTTTCTTT	CASSSVTVTSEAFF
TRBV6-5	TRBD1	.	TRBJ1-2	TGTGCCAGCAGTTCACAGGGGGCGCAGGGCTATGGCTACACCTTC	CASSSQGAQGYGYTF
TRBV5-4	TRBD1	.	TRBJ2-5	TGTGCCAGCAGCTTGGGAGGACAGGAACAAGAGACCCAGTACTTC	CASSLGGQEQETQYF
TRBV7-8	.	once	TRBJ2-3	TGTGCCAGCAGGGGGCGCACAGATACGCAGTATTTT	CASRGRTDTQYF
TRBV3-1/TRBV3-2	TRBD2	.	TRBJ2-7	TGTGCCAGCAGCCAAGTGGTGACTAGCAGTTCCTACGAGCAGTACTTC	CASSQVVTSSSYEQYF
TRBV14	.	.	TRBJ1-2	TGTGCCAGCAGCCCAGGCAGGGCCCATGGCTACACCTTC	CASSPGRAHGYTF
TRBV7-3	TRBD1	.	TRBJ2-7	TGTGCCAGCAGCCGGGACAGGGACTACGAGCAGTACTTC	CASSRDRDYEQYF
TRBV3-1/TRBV3-2	.	.	TRBJ2-7	TGTGCCAGCAGCGGTGAAGAGGGAGCCGGCGAGCAGTACTTC	CASSGEEGAGEQYF
TRBV3-1/TRBV3-2	.	.	TRBJ1-1	TGTGCCAGCAGCCATATGGACTCAGGGAACACTGAAGCTTTCTTT	CASSHMDSGNTEAFF
TRBV6-5	.	few	TRBJ2-7	TGTGCCAGCAGTACGGGACAAACCTACGAGCAGTACTTC	CASSTGQTYEQYF
TRBV28	TRBD2	.	TRBJ2-3	TGTGCCAGCAGTGGGGGGACTACTCTGACCACAGATACGCAGTATTTT	CASSGGTTLTTDTQYF
TRBV11-3	.	.	TRBJ1-1	TGTGCCAGCAGCTTAGGGCGAGCGTCGAACACTGAAGCTTTCTTT	CASSLGRASNTEAFF
TRBV23-1	.	.	TRBJ1-4	TGCGCCAGCAGTCAATCGAGGGGAGGAGGGGATGAAAAACTGTTTTTT	CASSQSRGGGDEKLFF
TRBV5-4	TRBD1	.	TRBJ1-4	TGTGCCAGCAGCCTTGGTGGGGCGGAGGGCAGGGGGCCTGAAAAACTGTTTTTT	CASSLGGAEGRGPEKLFF
TRBV7-3	.	.	TRBJ2-3	TGTGCCAGCAGATCCCCTAGCACAGATACGCAGTATTTT	CASRSPSTDTQYF
TRBV5-8	.	.	TRBJ2-3	TGTGCCAGCAGCTTAACCTCGGGGGATACGCAGTATTTT	CASSLTSGDTQYF
TRBV2	.	once	TRBJ1-2	TGTGCCAGCCTACTACAGGGATTTTATGGCTACACCTTC	CASLLQGFYGYTF
TRBV7-2	TRBD1	.	TRBJ2-3	TGTGCCAGCAGCCGGGACAGTAACACAGATACGCAGTATTTT	CASSRDSNTDTQYF